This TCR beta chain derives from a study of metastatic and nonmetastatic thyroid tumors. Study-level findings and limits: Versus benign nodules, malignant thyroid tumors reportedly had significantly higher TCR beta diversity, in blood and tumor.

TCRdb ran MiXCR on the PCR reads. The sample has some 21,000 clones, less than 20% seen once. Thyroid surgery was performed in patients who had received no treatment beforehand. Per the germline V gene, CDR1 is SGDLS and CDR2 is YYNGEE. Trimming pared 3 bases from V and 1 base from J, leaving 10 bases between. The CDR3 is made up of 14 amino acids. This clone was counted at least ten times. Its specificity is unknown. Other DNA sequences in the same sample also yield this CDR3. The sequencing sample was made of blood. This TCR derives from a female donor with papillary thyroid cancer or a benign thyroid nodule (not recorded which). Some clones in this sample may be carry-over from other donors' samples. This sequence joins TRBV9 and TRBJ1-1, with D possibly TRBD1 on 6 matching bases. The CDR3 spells CASSAGQKNTEAFF. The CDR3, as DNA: TGTGCCAGCAGCGCGGGACAAAAGAACACTGAAGCTTTCTTT.